The 8 T cell receptor beta chains presented below share a single source sample, sequenced in a study of beta chain features in type 1 diabetes. The whole isolated RNA underwent reverse transcription, so sequencing captured expressed TCRB transcripts. Data came from immunoSEQ multiplex PCR; TCRdb stores just in-frame clones and leaves some out. The table shows roughly 170,000 clones, with roughly an eighth occurring only once. The sequenced sample consisted of central memory CD4+ T cells from blood. All receptors come from a woman under 30 in good health.

Many counts were recorded for this clone. J is TRBJ1-4 and V is TRBV6-6; D is possibly TRBD1 (5 bases). CDR3 size: 13 residues. From germline, CDR1 is MNHNY and CDR2 SVGAGI (reference sequence). V dropped 5 bases and J dropped 8 bases, with 12 bases sitting between them. CDR3 sequence reads: CASSLQGREKLFF. CDR3 in DNA: TGTGCCAGCAGTCTTCAGGGTAGGGAAAAACTGTTTTTT.

This sequence joins TRBV5-1 and TRBJ2-2; 10 bases fit TRBD1. In germline, CDR1 is SGHRS, CDR2 YFSETQ. CDR3 length equals 15 residues. J lost 5 bases, V lost 4 bases, and 5 bases had no gene match. The CDR3 here is CASSRQGAQTGELFF. The CDR3 nucleotides are TGCGCCAGCAGCCGACAGGGGGCACAGACCGGGGAGCTGTTTTTT.

This rearrangement joins TRBV2 to TRBJ2-1; the match to TRBD2 covers 14 bases. The CDR3 spans 17 residues. The germline CDR1 and CDR2 sequences are SNHLY and FYNNEI. After removal of 6 bases from V and 5 bases from J, the junction contained 9 bases not matched to a gene. CDR3 in amino acids: CASRGTSGSKGHNEQFF. CDR3 nucleotides: TGTGCCAGCAGAGGGACTAGCGGGAGCAAGGGCCACAATGAGCAGTTCTTC.

In its sample, this clone was seen a few times. The chain links TRBV19 to TRBJ2-2; weak D call: TRBD2 (6 bases). V dropped 4 bases and J dropped 1 base, with 7 bases sitting between them. The CDR3 is made up of 14 amino acids. Germline-derived CDR1 and CDR2 are LNHDA and SQIVND (reference sequence). CDR3 sequence reads: CASSTGGNTGELFF. The CDR3 DNA is TGTGCCAGTAGTACCGGGGGGAACACCGGGGAGCTGTTTTTT.

This chain connects TRBV18 to TRBJ2-7, with 7 bases lining up with TRBD1. With 6 bases clipped from V and 1 base from J, the junction kept 3 bases outside the gene matches. The CDR3 extends over 13 amino acids. Germline V gene lookup returns CDR1 KGHSH and CDR2 LQKENI. CDR3 protein: CASSQGQSYEQYF. The CDR3 region has the DNA TGTGCCAGCTCGCAGGGACAGTCCTACGAGCAGTACTTC.

This clone was counted a few times. The chain has TRBV19 and TRBJ2-7; D might be TRBD2 (6 bases). Trimming removed 0 bases at V and 4 bases at J, with 16 bases between. This CDR3 region has 16 residues. Germline V gene data show CDR1 as LNHDA and CDR2 as SQIVND (reference sequence). The CDR3 DNA reads TGTGCCAGTAGTATAGATTCCAGCGGAGGGGCATACGAGCAGTACTTC. It is translated as CASSIDSSGGAYEQYF.

This clone has just a few counts. The chain has TRBV5-1 and TRBJ2-2; D gene ambiguous. Germline CDR1 SGHRS, CDR2 YFSETQ. CDR3 length: 15 amino acids. The V end was cut by 0 bases, the J end by 4 bases, with 10 bases between. The CDR3 nucleotides read TGCGCCAGCAGCTTGGTACAGAAGAGCACCGGGGAGCTGTTTTTT. Amino acid sequence: CASSLVQKSTGELFF.

This clone was seen a handful of times. The chain couples TRBV6-5 to TRBJ2-1; 9 nucleotides line up with TRBD1. Trimming removed 11 bases from V and 2 bases from J; junction bases left unmatched: 10. Per the germline V gene, CDR1 is MNHEY and CDR2 is SVGAGI. This CDR3 contains 15 residues. DNA of the CDR3: TGTGCCGGTCACAGCAGGACAGGGGCCTACAATGAGCAGTTCTTC. Translating gives CAGHSRTGAYNEQFF.